The 7 T cell receptor beta chains given below trace back to one sample, sequenced in a study of T cells in localized non-small cell lung cancer. The repertoire was sequenced with immunoSEQ multiplex PCR; TCRdb's copy has only in-frame clones and lacks some. The sample carries more than 12,000 clones, 85% recorded once. The source material was peripheral blood, sampled before any cancer treatment. The receptor source for this set is a female donor of 60 years or more with stage I squamous cell lung carcinoma.

V gene TRBV6-1 combines with J gene TRBJ2-3; no definite D call. The V gene lost 0 bases and the J gene lost 2 bases, with 15 bases spanning the gap. The CDR3 totals 17 residues. CDR1 is MNHNS, CDR2 SASEGT, per germline. The CDR3 protein is CASSEARLMKATDTQYF. The CDR3 nucleotides are TGTGCCAGCAGTGAAGCGCGATTAATGAAGGCCACAGATACGCAGTATTTT.

V usage is TRBV6-6 and J usage is TRBJ2-7; D possibly corresponds to TRBD2 (5 bases). Trimming pared 2 bases from V and 6 bases from J, leaving 5 bases between. Germline V gene sequence: CDR1 MNHNY, CDR2 SVGAGI (reference sequence). The CDR3 is 11 residues long. As DNA, the CDR3 is TGTGCCAGCAGTTACGAGGGCGAGCAGTACTTC. Amino acid sequence: CASSYEGEQYF.

This clone was picked up one time. The chain is built from TRBV6-5 and TRBJ2-7; 9 bases map to TRBD1. The CDR3 has 15 amino acids. Per the germline V gene, CDR1 is MNHEY and CDR2 is SVGAGI. The V and J ends lost 2 bases and 3 bases, in that order; junction bases with no gene match: 5. CDR3 in DNA: TGTGCCAGCAGTTACGATTGGGACAGGGACTACGAGCAGTACTTC. Translation gives CASSYDWDRDYEQYF.

The chain recombines TRBV9 with TRBJ1-5; 8 bases fit TRBD1. This CDR3 spans 15 amino acids. J lost 4 bases, V lost 0 bases, and 3 bases had no gene match. Germline CDR1 reads SGDLS; CDR2 reads YYNGEE. The CDR3 sequence: CASSVGGQANQPQHF. CDR3 nucleotide sequence: TGTGCCAGCAGCGTAGGGGGACAGGCTAATCAGCCCCAGCATTTT.

The chain joins TRBV5-4 to TRBJ1-3; the D is unclear. The length of the CDR3 is 15 residues. Germline V CDR1 and CDR2: SGHNT, YYREEE (reference sequence). V shed 0 bases and J shed 4 bases, with 11 bases lying between them. CDR3 loop: CASSLAVGGGNTIYF. The CDR3 nucleotides read TGTGCCAGCAGCTTGGCCGTGGGAGGCGGAAACACCATATATTTT.

The rearrangement uses TRBV5-1 and TRBJ1-1; D might be TRBD1 (6 bases). CDR3 length: 15 residues. V gave up 1 base and J gave up 0 bases, with 10 bases separating them. Germline V gene data show CDR1 as SGHRS and CDR2 as YFSETQ. In DNA, the CDR3 is TGCGCCAGCAGCTTGAGGACAGTGATGAACACTGAAGCTTTCTTT. It translates to CASSLRTVMNTEAFF.

The CDR3 protein is CASSIGLGETQYF. The CDR3 nucleotides read TGTGCCAGCAGTATCGGTTTGGGGGAGACCCAGTACTTC. The chain couples TRBV28 to TRBJ2-5, with unresolved D. CDR3 size: 13 residues. Trimming shortened V by 5 bases and J by 5 bases, and 12 bases separated the two germline ends. Germline lookup yields CDR1 MDHEN and CDR2 SYDVKM. Together with reference TRBV28 and TRBJ2-5, the CDR3 gives the full variable domain: DVKVTQSSRYLVKRTGEKVFLECVQDMDHENMFWYRQDPGLGLRLIYFSYDVKMKEKGDIPEGYSVSREKKERFSLILESASTNQTSMYLCASSIGLGETQYFGPGTRLLVL.